These 12 T cell receptor beta chains were all obtained from the same sample, sequenced in a study of cytomegalovirus exposure and HLA in healthy donors. Researchers ran the PCR with 60 Vbeta and 13 Jbeta primers. Measured with immunoSEQ multiplex PCR; TCRdb has only the in-frame clones, and not every one. Of roughly 200,000 clones listed, 80% were seen once; the top ten hold 4.5% to 6%. The material sequenced was PBMCs. These receptors were obtained from a man aged 35 to 55 in good health and CMV-seronegative.

The chain has TRBV6-5 and TRBJ2-3, with TRBD2 matching 8 bases. The trim removed 4 bases at V and 4 bases at J, leaving 10 bases unmatched. Germline-derived CDR1 and CDR2 are MNHEY and SVGAGI. The CDR3 consists of 16 residues. CDR3 loop: CASSSSGLGEADTQYF. The CDR3 DNA reads TGTGCCAGCAGTTCATCGGGACTAGGGGAGGCAGATACGCAGTATTTT.

Only a few counts were recorded for this clone. The V gene is TRBV19, the J gene TRBJ1-5; TRBD1 aligns across 8 bases. The CDR3 has 17 amino acids. CDR1 and CDR2 from the germline V gene are LNHDA and SQIVND (reference sequence). V lost 7 bases and J lost 0; bases outside the gene matches: 11. CDR3 DNA sequence: TGTGCCAGTACCCGACAGGGGCTGTCATCTAGCAATCAGCCCCAGCATTTT. Protein product: CASTRQGLSSSNQPQHF. Combining the CDR3 with reference TRBV19 and TRBJ1-5 gives the whole variable domain DGGITQSPKYLFRKEGQNVTLSCEQNLNHDAMYWYRQDPGQGLRLIYYSQIVNDFQKGDIAEGYSVSREKKESFPLTVTSAQKNPTAFYLCASTRQGLSSSNQPQHFGDGTRLSIL.

The V call is TRBV4-3, the J call TRBJ2-5; 8 positions agree with TRBD1. With V trimmed by 5 bases and J by 4 bases, 9 bases remained unmatched. CDR1 and CDR2 from the germline V gene are LGHNA and YSLEER. The CDR3 is 15 amino acids. CDR3 sequence (DNA): TGCGCCAGCAGCTTGGCAGGGGGCGAGCCAGAGACCCAGTACTTC. Amino acid sequence: CASSLAGGEPETQYF.

V is TRBV7-9 and J is TRBJ2-2, with 11 positions matching TRBD1. The CDR3 consists of 17 residues. Unmatched junction bases numbered 9, after V lost 4 bases and J lost 5 bases. The germline gives CDR1 SEHNR, CDR2 FQNEAQ (reference sequence). CDR3 in amino acids: CASSSKIGQGATGELFF. The CDR3 coding sequence is TGTGCCAGCAGCTCAAAAATTGGACAGGGGGCTACCGGGGAGCTGTTTTTT. Using reference TRBV7-9 and TRBJ2-2 for the parts outside the CDR3, the full variable domain is DTGVSQNPRHKITKRGQNVTFRCDPISEHNRLYWYRQTLGQGPEFLTYFQNEAQLEKSRLLSDRFSAERPKGSFSTLEIQRTEQGDSAMYLCASSSKIGQGATGELFFGEGSRLTVL.

This clone came up a few times. The CDR3 coding sequence is TGCAGCGTAGCCACAGGGACTGAAGCTTTCTTT. This codes for CSVATGTEAFF. This chain connects TRBV29-1 to TRBJ1-1; D might be TRBD1 (6 bases). Trimming removed 6 bases at V and 5 bases at J, with 10 bases between. The germline CDR1 and CDR2 sequences are SQVTM and ANQGSEA. The CDR3 loop spans 11 amino acids. The complete variable domain, with remaining parts taken from reference TRBV29-1 and TRBJ1-1, reads SAVISQKPSRDICQRGTSLTIQCQVDSQVTMMFWYRQQPGQSLTLIATANQGSEATYESGFVIDKFPISRPNLTFSTLTVSNMSPEDSSIYLCSVATGTEAFFGQGTRLTVV.

A remark on this clone: Other nucleotide sequences from this sample produce the same CDR3. This sequence joins TRBV14 and TRBJ2-3, with TRBD2 matching 11 bases. CDR3 size: 15 residues. Trimming removed 4 bases from V and 1 base from J; junction bases left unmatched: 1. The germline V gene encodes CDR1 SGHDN and CDR2 FVKESK. The CDR3 region has the DNA TGTGCCAGCAGCCTACTAGCGGGAGGCACAGATACGCAGTATTTT. Amino acid sequence: CASSLLAGGTDTQYF.

This clone showed up just once. The rearrangement links TRBV4-1 to TRBJ2-7; a possible D gene is TRBD1 (5 bases). V lost 0 bases and J 2 bases, leaving 11 bases between the germline ends. Per germline, CDR1 MGHRA and CDR2 YSYEKL. This CDR3 region has 15 residues. Here the CDR3 DNA reads TGCGCCAGCAGCCAAGAGGCAGGGCGGACCTACGAGCAGTACTTC. It translates to CASSQEAGRTYEQYF.

The rearrangement links TRBV7-9 to TRBJ2-1; TRBD2 agrees at 11 bases. Germline lookup yields CDR1 SEHNR and CDR2 FQNEAQ (reference sequence). The CDR3 contains 16 residues. V lost 3 bases and J lost 5; bases outside the gene matches: 6. CDR3 in amino acids: CASSLVAGGGNNEQFF. CDR3 nucleotide sequence: TGTGCCAGCAGCTTGGTAGCGGGGGGGGGCAACAATGAGCAGTTCTTC.

V and J are TRBV7-9 and TRBJ1-2, with 7 bases matching TRBD1. The V segment lost 7 bases and the J segment 6 bases; nucleotides outside the gene matches: 5. Germline CDR1 is SEHNR and CDR2 is FQNEAQ (reference sequence). This CDR3 has 12 amino acids. The CDR3 DNA follows: TGTGCCAGCACTCTAGGGGGCGATGGCTACACCTTC. Its translation: CASTLGGDGYTF.

CDR3 region: CSVWYYTQYF. CDR3 DNA sequence: TGCAGCGTCTGGTACTATACGCAGTATTTT. The genes are TRBV29-1 and TRBJ2-3; D gene uncertain. This CDR3 comprises 10 residues. V was shortened by 6 bases and J by 7 bases, with 8 bases between the two germline ends. CDR1 and CDR2 (germline): SQVTM, ANQGSEA.

The chain recombines TRBV9 with TRBJ2-7; D perhaps matches TRBD2 (5 bases). CDR3 length: 15 amino acids. V was cut by 0 bases and J by 5 bases, with 15 bases left in between. Germline assignment: CDR1 SGDLS and CDR2 YYNGEE. Here the CDR3 reads CASSVENGVFDEQYF. The CDR3 nucleotides read TGTGCCAGCAGCGTAGAGAACGGGGTCTTCGACGAGCAGTACTTC.

The genes are TRBV7-2 and TRBJ2-7; perhaps TRBD2 as D (5 bases). CDR1 SGHTA and CDR2 FQGNSA come from the germline V gene. The CDR3 covers 15 residues. V was pared by 1 base and J by 5 bases, with 15 bases between. The chain's CDR3 is CASSLVVAASNEQYF. CDR3 bases: TGTGCCAGCAGCTTAGTAGTTGCGGCTAGCAACGAGCAGTACTTC.